The 28 T cell receptor beta chains below all came from one sample that was sequenced in a study of blood T cell repertoires in COVID-19. Sequencing used immunoSEQ multiplex PCR; TCRdb keeps in-frame clones, though not all of them. Found here are approximately 270,000 clones, approximately 89% of them singletons; the top ten hold about 6.7%. The sample consisted of peripheral blood. The receptors originated from a woman in her thirties with COVID-19, enrolled during active disease.

This clone was seen a single time. The CDR3 protein is CASSLALGPQETQYF. The CDR3 nucleotides read TGTGCCAGCAGCTTGGCCCTCGGTCCCCAAGAGACCCAGTACTTC. The chain joins TRBV5-4 to TRBJ2-5, with D unclear. V was shortened by 0 bases and J by 1 base, with 10 bases between the two germline ends. The CDR3 consists of 15 residues. Germline CDR1 reads SGHNT; CDR2 reads YYREEE (reference sequence).

This clone was observed a few times. The genes are TRBV5-8 and TRBJ2-1, with 13 bases that match TRBD2. The junction had 3 bases not matched to a gene; V was cut back by 3 bases and J by 6 bases. Germline V gene sequence: CDR1 SGHTS, CDR2 YDEGEE. This CDR3 is built from 15 residues. DNA of the CDR3: TGTGCCAGCAGCTCCGGGACTAGCGGGGCCAATGAGCAGTTCTTC. Translation: CASSSGTSGANEQFF.

Here the CDR3 reads CASSIVSQGGGYTF. CDR3 nucleotides: TGTGCCAGTAGTATAGTTTCCCAGGGCGGCGGCTACACCTTC. The chain recombines TRBV19 with TRBJ1-2; possible D gene TRBD1, 5 bases. The CDR3 consists of 14 residues. V shed 1 base and J shed 8 bases, with 14 bases lying between them. Germline CDR1 reads LNHDA; CDR2 reads SQIVND (reference sequence).

The chain couples TRBV6-5 to TRBJ2-3; D ambiguous. This CDR3 is built from 13 residues. V lost 6 bases to trimming and J lost 2 bases, with 9 bases between them. Germline CDR1 is MNHEY and CDR2 is SVGAGI. Here the CDR3 DNA reads TGTGCCAGCAGACAGCCCTACACAGATACGCAGTATTTT. Its translation is CASRQPYTDTQYF.

The chain carries TRBV6-5 and TRBJ2-1; 9 bases line up with TRBD2. Germline loops: CDR1 MNHEY, CDR2 SVGAGI. V shed 7 bases and J 8 bases; nucleotides not matched to a gene: 9. This CDR3 comprises 14 residues. The DNA of the CDR3 is TGTGCCAGCACCGCGGGGGGGGCGAGCGATGAGCAGTTCTTC. Protein product: CASTAGGASDEQFF.

V usage is TRBV7-8 and J usage is TRBJ2-1, with 7 bases identical to TRBD1. Germline V gene sequence: CDR1 SGHVS, CDR2 FQNEAQ. Germline trimming cut 4 bases from V and 0 bases from J; bases unmatched to any gene: 12. This CDR3 is 18 amino acids long. The CDR3 coding sequence is TGTGCCAGCAGCTCCGTCCTGGAGGCAGGGGGCTCCTACAATGAGCAGTTCTTC. This translates into CASSSVLEAGGSYNEQFF.

This chain connects TRBV6-6 to TRBJ2-2; tentatively, D is TRBD2 (6 bases). The V gene's germline CDR1 is MNHNY and CDR2 SVGAGI (reference sequence). Deletions cut 8 bases from V and 2 bases from J, with 12 bases between. The CDR3 is 14 amino acids. This chain's CDR3 is CASQGGLNTGELFF. The CDR3 region has the DNA TGTGCCAGCCAAGGCGGACTAAACACCGGGGAGCTGTTTTTT.

On this clone itself: Mismatch with germline at one junction end may stem from a read error. The chain carries TRBV18 and TRBJ1-1, with a possible D match to TRBD1 (5 bases). Germline V gene data show CDR1 as KGHSH and CDR2 as LQKENI. The CDR3 is made up of 13 amino acids. The CDR3 nucleotides are TGTGCCAGCTCACCTCGGGGGAACGCTGAAGCTTTCTTT. Its translation is CASSPRGNAEAFF.

This chain links TRBV15 with TRBJ1-1; weak D call: TRBD1 (6 bases). Trimming removed 3 bases from V and 2 bases from J, with 19 bases in between. Germline V gives CDR1 LNHNV, CDR2 YYDKDF (reference sequence). The CDR3 has 17 residues. The chain's CDR3 is CATSRGKAQGGNTEAFF. The CDR3 DNA sequence: TGTGCCACCAGCAGGGGTAAGGCCCAAGGGGGAAACACTGAAGCTTTCTTT.

This chain joins TRBV6-4 and TRBJ2-7; 9 nucleotides line up with TRBD1. Per the germline V gene, CDR1 is MRHNA and CDR2 is SNTAGT. The length of the CDR3 is 15 residues. The V segment lost 6 bases and the J segment 0 bases; nucleotides outside the gene matches: 6. CDR3 nucleotide sequence: TGTGCCAGCAGGAGAGGACAGGGGAGCTCCTACGAGCAGTACGTC. Translation gives CASRRGQGSSYEQYV.

Remarks on this clone: Compared with germline, one end of the junction differs, possibly owing to a read error. The chain carries TRBV18 and TRBJ1-2; 9 positions match TRBD1. This CDR3 contains 14 residues. Germline CDR1 and CDR2: KGHSH and LQKENI. The CDR3 DNA reads as TGTGCCAGCTCACCAGAACAGGGGGCTTTAAGTTCAGTCTTC. Amino acid sequence: CASSPEQGALSSVF. The full variable domain, its missing parts supplied by reference TRBV18 and TRBJ1-2, is NAGVMQNPRHLVRRRGQEARLRCSPMKGHSHVYWYRQLPEEGLKFMVYLQKENIIDESGMPKERFSAEFPKEGPSILRIQQVVRGDSAAYFCASSPEQGALSSVFGSGTRLTVV.

V and J are TRBV12-3 or TRBV12-4 and TRBJ1-2; 7 nucleotides line up with TRBD1. V shed 8 bases, J shed 2 bases, and the junction held 2 bases outside the gene matches. The length of the CDR3 is 12 residues. CDR3 region: CASSGQNYGYTF. CDR3 nucleotide sequence: TGTGCCAGCTCGGGACAGAACTATGGCTACACCTTC.

The V and J genes are TRBV5-8 and TRBJ2-1, with TRBD1 identical over 9 bases. The V gene's germline CDR1 is SGHTS and CDR2 YDEGEE. J lost 7 bases, V lost 4 bases, and 9 bases had no gene match. This CDR3 is built from 15 residues. CDR3 in amino acids: CASSVPGTGKNEQFF. In nucleotides, the CDR3 is TGTGCCAGCAGCGTACCCGGGACAGGGAAGAATGAGCAGTTCTTC.

This clone was found a few times. V and J are TRBV11-2 and TRBJ2-1; TRBD2 is a possible D gene (6 bases). Germline V CDR1 and CDR2: SGHAT, FQNNGV. CDR3 length: 16 residues. V dropped 0 bases and J dropped 0 bases, with 9 bases sitting between them. The CDR3: CASSLESGRSYNEQFF. The CDR3 nucleotides are TGTGCCAGCAGCTTAGAGAGCGGGCGCTCCTACAATGAGCAGTTCTTC.

The CDR3 spells CASSYLYLAGGIFYNEQFF. In DNA, the CDR3 is TGTGCCAGCAGTTACTTATATCTAGCGGGGGGGATTTTTTACAATGAGCAGTTCTTC. This chain uses TRBV6-2 or TRBV6-3 with TRBJ2-1; 12 bases are a match to TRBD2. The germline V gene has CDR1 MNHEY and CDR2 SVGEGT. The CDR3 sequence is 19 residues long. The V segment lost 1 base and the J segment 4 bases; nucleotides outside the gene matches: 11.

The CDR3 DNA sequence: TGCGCCAGCAGCCAAGGGACAAGAGCTCAAGAGACCCAGTACTTC. It specifies CASSQGTRAQETQYF. V is TRBV4-1 and J is TRBJ2-5, with a tentative D call TRBD1 (5 bases). This CDR3 comprises 15 residues. CDR1 and CDR2 from the germline V gene are MGHRA and YSYEKL. Trimming stripped 1 base from V and 2 bases from J, with 11 bases between.

V and J are TRBV28 and TRBJ1-1, with TRBD1 matching over 8 bases. Trimming at V came to 7 bases and at J to 3 bases, leaving 13 bases not matched to a gene. Germline V gives CDR1 MDHEN, CDR2 SYDVKM. The CDR3 is 16 amino acids. The CDR3, as DNA: TGTGCCAGCAACCCAGGGGACAGGCGAGGGGACACTGAAGCTTTCTTT. Amino acids: CASNPGDRRGDTEAFF.

The V call is TRBV7-2, the J call TRBJ2-3; D gene uncertain. The germline V gene has CDR1 SGHTA and CDR2 FQGNSA. This CDR3 region has 14 residues. The V and J ends lost 2 bases and 6 bases respectively, with 12 bases between them. CDR3 sequence (DNA): TGTGCCAGCAGCTTACTCGGTACGGAGGATACGCAGTATTTT. Translated: CASSLLGTEDTQYF.

V usage is TRBV19 and J usage is TRBJ1-2; no definite D call. Trimming shortened V by 7 bases and J by 5 bases, and 11 bases separated the two germline ends. The CDR3 is made up of 12 amino acids. Germline loops: CDR1 LNHDA, CDR2 SQIVND (reference sequence). CDR3 sequence: CASITGTYGYTF. CDR3 coding DNA: TGTGCCAGTATCACGGGAACTTATGGCTACACCTTC.

This clone was observed a few times. The CDR3 loop is CASSRYGDTEAFF. In nucleotides, the CDR3 is TGTGCCAGTAGTAGATACGGGGACACTGAAGCTTTCTTT. V and J are TRBV19 and TRBJ1-1; D gene unclear. Germline V gene sequence: CDR1 LNHDA, CDR2 SQIVND (reference sequence). V was clipped by 4 bases and J by 3 bases, with 9 bases between them. This CDR3 is built from 13 residues.

The rearrangement joins TRBV7-2 to TRBJ2-2; 15 bases are a match to TRBD2. The V segment lost 5 bases and the J segment 6 bases; nucleotides outside the gene matches: 7. The CDR3 extends over 17 amino acids. The germline CDR1 and CDR2 sequences are SGHTA and FQGNSA. The CDR3 sequence is CASSPRTSGGAPGELFF. In DNA form, the CDR3 reads TGTGCCAGCAGCCCCCGGACTAGCGGGGGGGCACCCGGGGAGCTGTTTTTT. The full variable domain, its missing parts supplied by reference TRBV7-2 and TRBJ2-2, is GAGVSQSPSNKVTEKGKDVELRCDPISGHTALYWYRQSLGQGLEFLIYFQGNSAPDKSGLPSDRFSAERTGGSVSTLTIQRTQQEDSAVYLCASSPRTSGGAPGELFFGEGSRLTVL.

This sequence joins TRBV10-3 and TRBJ1-1; D might be TRBD1 (5 bases). CDR1 is ENHRY, CDR2 SYGVKD, per germline. V was pared by 0 bases and J by 3 bases, with 11 bases between. CDR3 length: 15 amino acids. The CDR3 sequence is CAISESRGADTEAFF. In nucleotides, the CDR3 is TGTGCCATCAGTGAGTCTCGCGGGGCCGACACTGAAGCTTTCTTT.

The chain has TRBV3-1 (or the pseudogene TRBV3-2) and TRBJ2-7; D unclear. The germline V gene has CDR1 LGHDT and CDR2 YNNKEL (reference sequence). This CDR3 contains 15 residues. Trimming took off 4 bases at V and 7 bases at J, with 20 bases between the two ends. CDR3 amino acids: CASSLGPTPPGEQYF. The CDR3 DNA reads TGTGCCAGCAGCCTTGGGCCCACTCCCCCTGGAGAGCAGTACTTC.

V usage is TRBV7-9 and J usage is TRBJ2-1; no reliable D call. Germline CDR1 and CDR2: SEHNR and FQNEAQ (reference sequence). V lost 7 bases and J 3 bases, leaving 16 bases between the germline ends. The CDR3 is 15 amino acids. CDR3 region: CASNRDSSDYNEQFF. CDR3 in DNA: TGTGCCAGCAACCGAGACTCCTCCGACTACAATGAGCAGTTCTTC.

This sequence joins TRBV6-2 or TRBV6-3 and TRBJ2-1, with 9 bases identical to TRBD2. This CDR3 contains 16 residues. The J segment lost 2 bases and the V segment lost 5 bases, leaving 7 bases of the junction unmatched. Germline lookup yields CDR1 MNHEY and CDR2 SVGEGT. CDR3 in DNA: TGTGCCAGCAGTCCACGGGTAGCGGGAGCCTACAATGAGCAGTTCTTC. It codes for CASSPRVAGAYNEQFF.

This chain connects TRBV7-9 to TRBJ2-7; TRBD1 might be the D (6 bases). The CDR3 is 15 residues long. The V end was cut by 4 bases, the J end by 2 bases, with 15 bases between. Germline values: CDR1 SEHNR, CDR2 FQNEAQ (reference sequence). In DNA, the CDR3 is TGTGCCAGCAGCTCCGGGACACAACAGACCTACGAGCAGTACTTC. Translation gives CASSSGTQQTYEQYF.

The chain employs TRBV19 and TRBJ2-1, with 10 bases lining up with TRBD2. Germline V lookup: CDR1 LNHDA, CDR2 SQIVND (reference sequence). V dropped 2 bases and J dropped 7; count of bases not matched to a gene: 8. The CDR3 consists of 16 residues. CDR3: CASSIFGLAERNEQFF. CDR3 sequence (DNA): TGTGCCAGTAGTATATTCGGACTAGCGGAGAGGAATGAGCAGTTCTTC.

This chain connects TRBV6-5 to TRBJ1-1, with D unresolved. Germline CDR1 reads MNHEY; CDR2 reads SVGAGI. The CDR3 sequence is 13 residues long. Trimming removed 4 bases from V and 0 bases from J, with 6 bases in between. CDR3: CASSLQMNTEAFF. DNA of the CDR3: TGTGCCAGCAGTTTGCAGATGAACACTGAAGCTTTCTTT.